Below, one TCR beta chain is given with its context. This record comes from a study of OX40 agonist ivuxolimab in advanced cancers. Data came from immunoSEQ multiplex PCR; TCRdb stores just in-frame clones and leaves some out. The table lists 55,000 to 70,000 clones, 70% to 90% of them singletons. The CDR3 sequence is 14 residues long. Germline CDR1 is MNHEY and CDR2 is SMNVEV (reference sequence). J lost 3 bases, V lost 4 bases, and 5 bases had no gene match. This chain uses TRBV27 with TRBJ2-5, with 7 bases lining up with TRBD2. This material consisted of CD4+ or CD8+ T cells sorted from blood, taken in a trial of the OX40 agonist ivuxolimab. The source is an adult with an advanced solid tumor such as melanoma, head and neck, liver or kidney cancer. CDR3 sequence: CASSWSGAEETQYF. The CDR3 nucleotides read TGTGCCAGCAGTTGGAGCGGGGCGGAAGAGACCCAGTACTTC.